This TCR beta chain appears in the sequencing data of a study of control samples from healthy donors and cancer patients. Measured with immunoSEQ multiplex PCR; TCRdb has only the in-frame clones, and not every one. The sample has some 80,000 clones, around 92% seen once; the top ten hold 5.8%. CDR3 length equals 16 residues. After removal of 2 bases from V and 5 bases from J, the junction contained 9 bases not matched to a gene. The germline V gene has CDR1 LGHDT and CDR2 YNNKEL (reference sequence). This clone was counted once. This receptor was taken from an older woman in good health. The sample consisted of blood. V gene TRBV3-1 (or the pseudogene TRBV3-2) combines with J gene TRBJ2-7, with 10 bases matching TRBD1. CDR3 in DNA: TGTGCCAGCAGCCAACTGGACAGGGGGAATATTGACGAGCAGTACTTC. It yields the protein CASSQLDRGNIDEQYF.